This T cell receptor beta chain is drawn from a study of blood T cell repertoires in COVID-19. Germline V CDR1 and CDR2: LNHDA, SQIVND (reference sequence). The CDR3 has 17 amino acids. After removal of 4 bases from V and 1 base from J, the junction contained 8 bases not matched to a gene. Only in-frame clones appear in the TCRdb table, and some are missing; sequencing was by immunoSEQ multiplex PCR. The table records some 90,000 clones, 89% of them present only once. V gene TRBV19 combines with J gene TRBJ1-5; the match to TRBD1 covers 9 bases. Sequencing was carried out using peripheral blood. This sequence was found in an elderly woman with active COVID-19. The DNA of the CDR3 is TGTGCCAGTAGTAGGGGACAGGGAAGGGGAAGCAATCAGCCCCAGCATTTT. It yields the protein CASSRGQGRGSNQPQHF. Supplemented by reference TRBV19 and TRBJ1-5, the full variable domain reads DGGITQSPKYLFRKEGQNVTLSCEQNLNHDAMYWYRQDPGQGLRLIYYSQIVNDFQKGDIAEGYSVSREKKESFPLTVTSAQKNPTAFYLCASSRGQGRGSNQPQHFGDGTRLSIL.